The sequence of this T cell receptor beta chain was determined in a study of blood T cells in healthy people across ages. Study conclusions and caveats: Diversity was estimated from one million T cells, and these estimates were considered underestimates.

A second roughly 6 to 11 cycle PCR used barcoded and J-beta primers. Via MiXCR, TCRdb re-called the 5' RACE reads, giving one row per CDR3 protein. The data contain roughly 1.7 million distinct CDR3 sequences, 30% to 40% of them singletons. This clonotype has just a few counts. Its target is unknown. This CDR3 spans 10 amino acids. Germline assignment: CDR1 SNHLY and CDR2 FYNNEI. The V and J ends lost 8 bases and 5 bases respectively, with 6 bases between them. This chain joins TRBV2 and TRBJ2-5; D unresolved. The receptor comes from a woman in her twenties or thirties in good health. Material: blood. The CDR3 here is CASSWETQYF. In DNA form, the CDR3 reads TGTGCCAGCTCTTGGGAGACCCAGTACTTC.